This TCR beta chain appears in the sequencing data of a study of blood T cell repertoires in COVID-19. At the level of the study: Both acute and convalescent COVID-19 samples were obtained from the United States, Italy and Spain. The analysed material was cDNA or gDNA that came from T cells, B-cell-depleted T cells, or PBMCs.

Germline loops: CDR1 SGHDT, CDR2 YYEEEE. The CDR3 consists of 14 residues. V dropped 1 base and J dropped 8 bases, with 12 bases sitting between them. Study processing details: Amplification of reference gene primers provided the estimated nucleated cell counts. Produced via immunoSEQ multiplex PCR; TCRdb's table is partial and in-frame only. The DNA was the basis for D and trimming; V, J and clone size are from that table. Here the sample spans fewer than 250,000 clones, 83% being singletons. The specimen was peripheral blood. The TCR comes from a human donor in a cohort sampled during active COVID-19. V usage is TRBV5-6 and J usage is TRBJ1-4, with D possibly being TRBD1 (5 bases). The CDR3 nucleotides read TGTGCCAGCAGCTTGATTCAGGGCCACGAAAAACTGTTTTTT. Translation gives CASSLIQGHEKLFF.